Ten or more counts support the clone carrying this T cell receptor beta chain. Its target is not known. This specimen comes from a study of CD8 T cells in ankylosing spondylitis. Points from the study as a whole: Peripheral blood samples showed relatively rare disease-linked clones, and these clones were CD8+. Reported data indicate significant enrichment of disease-linked clones within matched ankylosing spondylitis synovial fluid. In ankylosing spondylitis blood, a motif of eight highly homologous TCR beta variants appeared characteristic.

Scientists made TCR beta libraries using quantitative 5'-RACE with molecular barcodes. MiXCR was run by TCRdb on the 5' RACE reads, yielding one entry per CDR3 protein. This sample has about 240,000 distinct CDR3 sequences, with around 9.2% found just once. Trimming cost V 0 bases and J 2 bases; bases outside gene matches: 4. The CDR3 sequence is 16 residues long. Per the germline V gene, CDR1 is SGHRS and CDR2 is YFSETQ. This chain uses TRBV5-1 with TRBJ2-1; TRBD2 aligns across 8 bases. The specimen sequenced was blood, either unsorted or a sorted T cell fraction (not recorded which). The source is a male donor with ankylosing spondylitis or in good health (not recorded which). The CDR3 nucleotides read TGCGCCAGCAGCTTGGGAGGCGGGGGGACCTACAATGAGCAGTTCTTC. It yields the protein CASSLGGGGTYNEQFF. Looking up the rest from reference TRBV5-1 and TRBJ2-1 gives the full variable domain: KAGVTQTPRYLIKTRGQQVTLSCSPISGHRSVSWYQQTPGQGLQFLFEYFSETQRNKGNFPGRFSGRQFSNSRSEMNVSTLELGDSALYLCASSLGGGGTYNEQFFGPGTRLTVL.